A single sample is the source of the 4 T cell receptor beta chains below, sequenced in a study of cytomegalovirus exposure and HLA in healthy donors. The PCR employed 60 Vbeta primers together with 13 Jbeta primers. TCRdb's copy holds only in-frame clones and misses some; the assay was immunoSEQ multiplex PCR. The profile shows about 190,000 clones, around 84% of them singletons. The sequenced sample consisted of PBMCs. These TCRs come from a woman under 30 in good health and CMV-seronegative.

This chain connects TRBV27 to TRBJ2-7, with D tentatively TRBD1 (6 bases). The CDR3 covers 14 residues. Looked up from germline, CDR1 is MNHEY and CDR2 is SMNVEV (reference sequence). Trimming shortened V by 2 bases and J by 2 bases, and 10 bases separated the two germline ends. This chain's CDR3 is CASSLDAGAYEQYF. CDR3 in DNA: TGTGCCAGCAGTTTAGACGCAGGGGCCTACGAGCAGTACTTC.

The chain joins TRBV28 to TRBJ2-7; 10 nucleotides match TRBD1. The CDR3 extends over 11 amino acids. The V gene's germline CDR1 is MDHEN and CDR2 SYDVKM. Trimming removed 3 bases from V and 11 bases from J; junction bases left unmatched: 1. CDR3 sequence: CASSLGTGEYF. CDR3 bases: TGTGCCAGCAGTTTGGGGACAGGGGAGTACTTC. The full variable domain, rest sourced from reference TRBV28 and TRBJ2-7, is DVKVTQSSRYLVKRTGEKVFLECVQDMDHENMFWYRQDPGLGLRLIYFSYDVKMKEKGDIPEGYSVSREKKERFSLILESASTNQTSMYLCASSLGTGEYFGPGTRLTVT.

Turning to this clone: One junction end disagrees with the germline gene, perhaps due to a read error. The V gene is TRBV7-9, the J gene TRBJ2-5; D is tentatively TRBD1 or TRBD2 (5 bases each). The CDR3 spans 13 residues. Germline assignment: CDR1 SEHNR and CDR2 FQNEAQ (reference sequence). CDR3 region: CSSSLEGLETQYF. The CDR3 nucleotides are TGTTCCAGCAGCTTAGAGGGGTTAGAGACCCAGTACTTC.

V usage is TRBV19 and J usage is TRBJ2-4; 7 nucleotides match TRBD1. Germline V lookup: CDR1 LNHDA, CDR2 SQIVND (reference sequence). CDR3 length: 17 amino acids. V shed 4 bases, J shed 0 bases, and the junction held 9 bases outside the gene matches. The CDR3 loop reads CASSRGRGLVAKNIQYF. CDR3 in DNA: TGTGCCAGTAGTAGAGGCAGGGGGTTAGTAGCCAAAAACATTCAGTACTTC.